This T cell receptor (beta chain) was sequenced in a study of shared clonotypes between healthy human individuals. To note about this clone: No antigen is known for it.

Findings and caveats of the study: Genetic and exposure-history diversity was limited by the small donor number. Deeper or shallower sequencing was expected to change how clonotypes are shared among donors.

The genomic DNA of each subset was split evenly across several immunoSEQ plates. Using immunoSEQ multiplex PCR, the repertoire was profiled, and TCRdb retains in-frame clones only, with some absent. Of approximately 2.5 million clones listed, just over 90% were seen once; the top ten hold 0.11% to 0.15%. The V gene lost 1 base and the J gene lost 2 bases, with 19 bases spanning the gap. Germline V gene sequence: CDR1 KGHSH, CDR2 LQKENI. The CDR3 has 18 amino acids. Material: naive CD4+ T cells sorted from blood. The subset here: CD45RA+ positively selected. V usage is TRBV18 and J usage is TRBJ2-3; D perhaps matches TRBD2 (5 bases). The TCR was taken from a young man in good health. CDR3 DNA sequence: TGTGCCAGCTCACCACTATGGCAGACCGCGGGCACCACAGATACGCAGTATTTT. It translates to CASSPLWQTAGTTDTQYF.